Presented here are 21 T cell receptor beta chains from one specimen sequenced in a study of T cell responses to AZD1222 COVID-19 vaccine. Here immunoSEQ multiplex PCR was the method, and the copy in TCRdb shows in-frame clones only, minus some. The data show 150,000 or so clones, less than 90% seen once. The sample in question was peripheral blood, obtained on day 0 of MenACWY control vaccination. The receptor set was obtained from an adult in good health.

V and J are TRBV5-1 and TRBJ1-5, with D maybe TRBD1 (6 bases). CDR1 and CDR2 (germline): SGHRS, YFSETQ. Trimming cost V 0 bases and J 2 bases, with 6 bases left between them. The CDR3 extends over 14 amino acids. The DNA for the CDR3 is TGCGCCAGCAGCTTGGCAGGGGGCAATCAGCCCCAGCATTTT. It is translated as CASSLAGGNQPQHF.

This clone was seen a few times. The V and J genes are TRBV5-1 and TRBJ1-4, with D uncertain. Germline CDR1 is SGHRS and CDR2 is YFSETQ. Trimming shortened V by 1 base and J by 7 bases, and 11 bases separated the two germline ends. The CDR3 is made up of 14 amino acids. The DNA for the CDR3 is TGCGCCAGCAGCTTGACAGCCTTGGGTGAAAAACTGTTTTTT. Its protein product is CASSLTALGEKLFF.

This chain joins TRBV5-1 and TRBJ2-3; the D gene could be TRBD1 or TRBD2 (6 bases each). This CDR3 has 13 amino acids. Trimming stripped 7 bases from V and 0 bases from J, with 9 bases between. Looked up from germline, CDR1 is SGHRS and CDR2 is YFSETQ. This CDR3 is CASGGLSTDTQYF. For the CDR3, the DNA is TGCGCCAGCGGGGGGCTTAGCACAGATACGCAGTATTTT.

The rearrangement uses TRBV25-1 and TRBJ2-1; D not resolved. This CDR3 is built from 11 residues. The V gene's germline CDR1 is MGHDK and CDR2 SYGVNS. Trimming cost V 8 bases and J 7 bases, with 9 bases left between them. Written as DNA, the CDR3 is TGTGCCAGCCTAACTGGGAATGAGCAGTTCTTC. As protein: CASLTGNEQFF. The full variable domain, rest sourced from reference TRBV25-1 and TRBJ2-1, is EADIYQTPRYLVIGTGKKITLECSQTMGHDKMYWYQQDPGMELHLIHYSYGVNSTEKGDLSSESTVSRIRTEHFPLTLESARPSHTSQYLCASLTGNEQFFGPGTRLTVL.

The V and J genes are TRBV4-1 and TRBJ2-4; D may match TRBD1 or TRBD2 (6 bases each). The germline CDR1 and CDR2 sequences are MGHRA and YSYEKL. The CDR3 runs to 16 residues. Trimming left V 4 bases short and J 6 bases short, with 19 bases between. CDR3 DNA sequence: TGCGCCAGCAGCCCCTTTCTCCGGGGGCATGGAAACATTCAGTACTTC. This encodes CASSPFLRGHGNIQYF.

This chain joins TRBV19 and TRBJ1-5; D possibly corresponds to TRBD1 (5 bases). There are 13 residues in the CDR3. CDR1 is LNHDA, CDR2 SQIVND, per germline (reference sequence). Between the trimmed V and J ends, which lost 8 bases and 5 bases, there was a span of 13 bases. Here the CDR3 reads CASHRDQYQPQHF. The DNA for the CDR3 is TGTGCCAGTCACCGGGACCAGTATCAGCCCCAGCATTTT.

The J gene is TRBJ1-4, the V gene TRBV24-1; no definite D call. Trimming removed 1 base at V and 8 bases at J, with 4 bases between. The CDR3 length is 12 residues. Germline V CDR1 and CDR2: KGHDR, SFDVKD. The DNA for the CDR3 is TGTGCCACCAGTGATTTTCAGGAAAAACTGTTTTTT. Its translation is CATSDFQEKLFF.

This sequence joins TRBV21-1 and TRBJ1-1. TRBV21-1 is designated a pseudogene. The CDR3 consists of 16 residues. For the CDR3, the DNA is TGTGCCAGCAGCGGACCACCCCGTTGGTGGTTGGGTGAAGCTTTCTTT. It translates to CASSGPPRWWLGEAFF.

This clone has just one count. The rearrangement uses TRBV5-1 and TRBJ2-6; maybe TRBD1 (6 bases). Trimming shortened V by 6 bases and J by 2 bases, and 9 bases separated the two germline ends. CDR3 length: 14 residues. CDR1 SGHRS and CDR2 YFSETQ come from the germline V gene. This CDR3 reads CASNPGAGANVLTF. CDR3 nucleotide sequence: TGCGCCAGCAACCCAGGGGCTGGGGCCAACGTCCTGACTTTC.

The CDR3 here is CASSLDLDRGNEQFF. The CDR3 DNA follows: TGTGCCAGCAGCTTGGACCTTGACAGGGGCAATGAGCAGTTCTTC. The gene calls are TRBV7-6 and TRBJ2-1; 8 bases line up with TRBD1. V was clipped by 3 bases and J by 6 bases; unmatched bases: 7. The CDR3 length is 15 residues. From germline, CDR1 is SGHVS and CDR2 FNYEAQ.

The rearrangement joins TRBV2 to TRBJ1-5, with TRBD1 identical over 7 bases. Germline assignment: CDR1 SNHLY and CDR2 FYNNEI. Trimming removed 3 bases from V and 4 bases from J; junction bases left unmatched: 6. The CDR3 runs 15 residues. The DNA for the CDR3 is TGTGCCAGCAGTGATGCCAGGGGGAAGAATCAGCCCCAGCATTTT. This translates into CASSDARGKNQPQHF. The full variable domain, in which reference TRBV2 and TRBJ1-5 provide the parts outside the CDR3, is EPEVTQTPSHQVTQMGQEVILRCVPISNHLYFYWYRQILGQKVEFLVSFYNNEISEKSEIFDDQFSVERPDGSNFTLKIRSTKLEDSAMYFCASSDARGKNQPQHFGDGTRLSIL.

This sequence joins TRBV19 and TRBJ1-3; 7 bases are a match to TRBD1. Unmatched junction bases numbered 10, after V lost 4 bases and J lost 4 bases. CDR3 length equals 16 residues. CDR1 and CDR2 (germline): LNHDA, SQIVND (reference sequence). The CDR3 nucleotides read TGTGCCAGTAGTAGCAACAGGGGAACAGACGGAAACACCATATATTTT. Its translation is CASSSNRGTDGNTIYF.

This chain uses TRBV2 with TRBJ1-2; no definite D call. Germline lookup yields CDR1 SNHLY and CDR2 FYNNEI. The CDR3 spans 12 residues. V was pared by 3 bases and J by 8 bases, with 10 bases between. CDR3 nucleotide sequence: TGTGCCAGCAGTGATCCAGGATCCGGCTACACCTTC. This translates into CASSDPGSGYTF.

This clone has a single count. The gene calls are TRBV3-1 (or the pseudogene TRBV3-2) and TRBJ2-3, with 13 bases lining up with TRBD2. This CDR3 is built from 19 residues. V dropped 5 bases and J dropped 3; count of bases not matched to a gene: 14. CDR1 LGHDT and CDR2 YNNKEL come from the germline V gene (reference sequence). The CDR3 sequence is CASSTGLAGPRRVTDTQYF. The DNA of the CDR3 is TGTGCCAGCAGCACGGGACTAGCGGGGCCCCGGCGGGTGACAGATACGCAGTATTTT.

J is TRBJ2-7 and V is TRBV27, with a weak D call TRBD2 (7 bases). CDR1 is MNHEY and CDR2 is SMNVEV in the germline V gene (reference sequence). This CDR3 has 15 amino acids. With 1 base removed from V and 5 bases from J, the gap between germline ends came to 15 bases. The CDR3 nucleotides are TGTGCCAGCAGTTTATTAGGGGGGGGTGAGGACGAGCAGTACTTC. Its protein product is CASSLLGGGEDEQYF.

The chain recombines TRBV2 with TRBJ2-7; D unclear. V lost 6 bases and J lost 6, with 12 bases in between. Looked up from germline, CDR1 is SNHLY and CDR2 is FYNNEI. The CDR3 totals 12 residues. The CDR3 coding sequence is TGTGCCAGCAGCGCCGAGAAAGGCGAGCAGTACTTC. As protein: CASSAEKGEQYF.

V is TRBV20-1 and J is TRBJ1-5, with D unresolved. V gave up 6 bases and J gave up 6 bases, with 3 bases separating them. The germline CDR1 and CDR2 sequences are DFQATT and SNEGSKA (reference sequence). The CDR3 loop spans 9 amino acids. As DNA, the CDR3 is TGCAGTGCGGGTCAGCCCCAGCATTTT. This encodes CSAGQPQHF.

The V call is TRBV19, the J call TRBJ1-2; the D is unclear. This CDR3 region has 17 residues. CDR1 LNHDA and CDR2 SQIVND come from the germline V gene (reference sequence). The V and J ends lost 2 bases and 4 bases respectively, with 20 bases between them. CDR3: CASSIPPAVTPRYGYTF. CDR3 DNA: TGTGCCAGTAGTATACCCCCGGCAGTTACCCCCCGCTATGGCTACACCTTC.

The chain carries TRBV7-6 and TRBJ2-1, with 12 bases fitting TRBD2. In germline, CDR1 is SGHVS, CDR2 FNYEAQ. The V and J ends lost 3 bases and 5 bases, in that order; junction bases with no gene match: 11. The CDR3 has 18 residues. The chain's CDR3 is CASSFDRLAGEENNEQFF. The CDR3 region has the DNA TGTGCCAGCAGCTTCGACCGACTAGCGGGAGAGGAGAACAATGAGCAGTTCTTC.

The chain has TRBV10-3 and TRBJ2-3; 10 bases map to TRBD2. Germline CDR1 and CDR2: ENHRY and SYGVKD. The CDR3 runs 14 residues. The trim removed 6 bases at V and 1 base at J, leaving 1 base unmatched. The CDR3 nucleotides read TGTGCCATCAGAGGACTAGCGGGCACAGATACGCAGTATTTT. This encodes CAIRGLAGTDTQYF.

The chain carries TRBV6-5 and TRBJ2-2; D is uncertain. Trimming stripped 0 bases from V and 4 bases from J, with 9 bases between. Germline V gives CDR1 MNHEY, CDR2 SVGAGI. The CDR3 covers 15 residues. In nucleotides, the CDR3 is TGTGCCAGCAGTTACTCGAGTCCGGGCACCGGGGAGCTGTTTTTT. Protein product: CASSYSSPGTGELFF.